Listed here is a single T cell receptor beta chain. Its matching antigen is unknown. With a much larger clone just one base away, this may be a read error. MiXCR, run by TCRdb on the reads, gives a single entry per CDR3 protein. The profile shows some 400,000 distinct CDR3 sequences, roughly 31% of them singletons. This entry is derived from a study of T cell repertoires in cytomegalovirus infection. Study information: Indications of both CMV infection and matching HLA type were provided by public TCR beta signatures. General study findings and limits: HLA-C-restricted CMV clonotypes gave the most frequent clonotype in two of eight donors. Cumulative public TCR beta family frequency identified CMV carriers with the relevant HLA.

This CDR3 comprises 15 residues. The V gene's germline CDR1 is SGHAT and CDR2 FQNNGV. The TCR was taken from a human donor in good health (CMV status not recorded). Some clones in this sample may be carry-over from other donors' samples. The sequenced material came from PBMCs. The chain uses TRBV11-2 and TRBJ2-3, with D uncertain. The CDR3 spells CASSVERRAADTQYF. In nucleotides, the CDR3 is TGTGCCAGCAGCGTAGAAAGACGAGCAGCAGATACGCAGTATTTT.